This TCR beta chain was sequenced during a study of T-cell reconstitution after alpha-beta-depleted transplantation in children. TCRbeta library construction was performed incorporating unique molecular identifiers. In TCRdb, the PCR reads were re-called with MiXCR into one record per CDR3 protein. The table shows over 300,000 distinct CDR3 sequences, with about 9.4% occurring only once. V trimming: 4 bases; J trimming: 3 bases; junction bases outside the gene matches: 5. The CDR3 totals 14 residues. Germline V gene lookup returns CDR1 SGHRS and CDR2 YFSETQ. This TCR came from a human donor who donated a stem cell graft to a child with acute lymphoblastic leukemia. V and J are TRBV5-1 and TRBJ2-7, with 9 positions matching TRBD1. Sequencing used PBMCs from the stem cell graft donor, obtained from the stem cell graft. CDR3 sequence (DNA): TGCGCCAGCAGCAAGGACAGGGGTATCTACGAGCAGTACTTC. Protein sequence: CASSKDRGIYEQYF.